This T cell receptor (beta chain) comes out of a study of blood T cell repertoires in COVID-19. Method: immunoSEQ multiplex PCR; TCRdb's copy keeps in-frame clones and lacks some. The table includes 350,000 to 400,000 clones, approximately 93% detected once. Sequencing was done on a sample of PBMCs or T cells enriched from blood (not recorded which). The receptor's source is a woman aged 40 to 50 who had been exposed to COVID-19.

CDR3 in DNA: TGTGCCAGCAGCTCTGGAGGGACAGCATACAATGAGCAGTTCTTC. It codes for CASSSGGTAYNEQFF. The V and J genes are TRBV11-3 and TRBJ2-1, with D perhaps matching TRBD1 (7 bases). The CDR3 runs to 15 residues. Germline CDR1 is SGHNT and CDR2 is YENEEA. The V and J ends lost 4 bases and 4 bases respectively, with 14 bases between them. Together with reference TRBV11-3 and TRBJ2-1, the CDR3 gives the full variable domain: EAGVVQSPRYKIIEKKQPVAFWCNPISGHNTLYWYLQNLGQGPELLIRYENEEAVDDSQLPKDRFSAERLKGVDSTLKIQPAELGDSAVYLCASSSGGTAYNEQFFGPGTRLTVL.